This T cell receptor (beta chain) appears in the sequencing data of a study of blood T cell repertoires in COVID-19 (dated by TCRdb to 2018 to 2021). Turning to the overall study: Samples from collaborators originated in the United States, Italy and Spain and spanned both the acute and convalescent phases of COVID-19. The material from the prospective study consisted of cDNA or gDNA derived from T cells, B-cell-depleted T cells, or PBMCs. A de-identified subject ID, COVID-19 status, age in years and sex were almost always included in the sample metadata. Subjects who had been exposed to COVID-19, were actively infected with it, or had recovered from it provided the deeply sampled blood TCRbeta repertoires that made up the dataset. A freely available public database, intended as a resource for researchers studying the immune response to SARS-CoV-2, is where the repertoires were released. Where available, HLA class I and class II types were taken from metadata supplied by the sample provider and were not determined by assay-based typing. The samples were drawn from the first 160 participants of the ongoing ImmuneRACE study and from about 1,200 subjects provided by 6 global collaborators. The full study reports these points: The quantity of clinical and demographic metadata differed by source and by participant and was supplied without curation.

The CDR3 has 12 amino acids, counting the end cysteine and phenylalanine. Only CDR3 DNA remains: 36 bases, in frame from the first base. CDR1 and CDR2, per the germline V gene (reference sequence), are SEHNR and FQNEAQ. V is pared back by 2 bases and J by 6 bases, with 7 bases lying between the germline termini. The collaborating institutions used their own protocols to collect whole blood in K2EDTA tubes. For TCRbeta analysis, collaborators shipped samples in one of three forms: frozen whole blood, isolated PBMCs, or DNA extracted from either of those sample types. There are a few counts of this clone. The antigen it recognizes is unknown. No much larger clone exists at a distance of one base, and base qualities are not known. TCRbeta CDR3 regions were amplified from genomic DNA by means of the immunoSEQ Assay, a bias-controlled multiplex PCR. As for the original processing: The number of nucleated cells in each sample was estimated by amplification of reference gene primers within the assay. To quantify the absolute abundance of each unique TCRbeta CDR3 rearrangement, sequence reads were collapsed and filtered. Productive Simpson clonality was computed per sample as the square root of Simpson's diversity index over productive rearrangements. TCRdb provides this immuneACCESS table in a form limited to in-frame rearrangements. Some clones are lacking; in checked studies, under half of them reflect an unresolved V gene, and why the rest are absent is not known. The V and J calls and clone size were taken over from that table, and D and trimming were inferred from the DNA. This sample gives about 60,000 clones in total; roughly 80% of them show up just once. Of the sample, about two fifths is held by the ten largest clones.

The clonotype was recovered from a human donor in a cohort sampled during active COVID-19. Sequencing used peripheral blood. The V gene is TRBV7-9 and the J gene is TRBJ2-5; the D gene cannot be resolved reliably. CDR3 protein: CASSLSEKTQYF. The DNA sequence reads TGTGCCAGCAGCTTAAGTGAGAAGACCCAGTACTTC.